A single sample gave rise to the 13 T cell receptor beta chains below, sequenced in a study of OX40 agonist ivuxolimab in advanced cancers. Profiled with immunoSEQ multiplex PCR; TCRdb holds only in-frame clones, not every one. The table lists approximately 25,000 clones, 65% to 85% of them singletons, with roughly 18% in the top ten. Sequencing used CD4+ or CD8+ T cells sorted from blood, obtained in a trial of the OX40 agonist ivuxolimab. These receptors originate from an adult with an advanced solid tumor such as melanoma, head and neck, liver or kidney cancer.

The sample holds one count of this clone. CDR3 DNA: TGTGCCAGTAGTAATACGGCCCAAGAGACCCAGTACTTC. Translation gives CASSNTAQETQYF. This chain links TRBV19 with TRBJ2-5; D is uncertain. Trimming left V 4 bases short and J 1 base short, with 7 bases between. The V gene's germline CDR1 is LNHDA and CDR2 SQIVND (reference sequence). The CDR3 length is 13 residues.

This chain joins TRBV28 and TRBJ2-3, with a weak D call TRBD2 (6 bases). This CDR3 is 15 amino acids long. The V gene lost 2 bases and the J gene lost 2 bases, with 11 bases spanning the gap. Germline V CDR1 and CDR2: MDHEN, SYDVKM. In DNA form, the CDR3 reads TGTGCCAGCAGTTTACCTAGCGCCATCACAGATACGCAGTATTTT. Amino acid sequence: CASSLPSAITDTQYF.

This chain connects TRBV4-1 to TRBJ1-1, with D maybe TRBD1 (5 bases). Per the germline V gene, CDR1 is MGHRA and CDR2 is YSYEKL. V gave up 6 bases and J gave up 6 bases, with 17 bases separating them. CDR3 length: 14 amino acids. In DNA form, the CDR3 reads TGCGCCAGCAGTTATAACAGGCCCGGGGCTGAAGCTTTCTTT. It is translated as CASSYNRPGAEAFF.

This clone was counted a single time. The chain is built from TRBV6-4 and TRBJ2-2; 9 bases are shared with TRBD2. In germline, CDR1 is MRHNA, CDR2 SNTAGT. The CDR3 is 16 amino acids. The J segment lost 0 bases and the V segment lost 3 bases, leaving 2 bases of the junction unmatched. CDR3 loop: CASSESSGTNTGELFF. In nucleotides, the CDR3 is TGTGCCAGCAGTGAGTCTAGCGGGACGAACACCGGGGAGCTGTTTTTT.

The V gene is TRBV21-1, the J gene TRBJ1-5; TRBD1 reflects the table's D call only, with no check against the DNA. TRBV21-1 is designated a pseudogene. The CDR3 consists of 18 residues. The CDR3 sequence: CASSKEGRQPDSGQPQHF. The DNA of the CDR3 is TGTGCCAGCAGCAAAGAGGGGCGGCAGCCCGATTCTGGGCAGCCCCAGCATTTT.

This clone has just a few counts. The junction does not match germline at one end; this may be a read error. V usage is TRBV5-3 and J usage is TRBJ1-2; TRBD1 is a possible D gene (5 bases). TRBV5-3 belongs to the ORF category, with a function that is uncertain. CDR3 length equals 13 residues. CDR3 nucleotides: TGCGCCAGCAGCCAAGAGGGGAACTATGGCTACACCTTC. Its translation is CASSQEGNYGYTF.

The gene calls are TRBV6-1 and TRBJ1-2; possibly TRBD1 for D (5 bases). The CDR3 loop spans 13 amino acids. The germline V and J ends were trimmed by 5 bases and 8 bases, with 15 bases remaining between them. Germline V gene sequence: CDR1 MNHNS, CDR2 SASEGT. In DNA, the CDR3 is TGTGCCAGCAGTTCCGGGTCACAGGACGGCTACACCTTC. As protein: CASSSGSQDGYTF.

The chain is built from TRBV5-4 and TRBJ2-1; 9 nucleotides agree with TRBD1. The CDR3 is 15 residues long. V dropped 6 bases and J dropped 5; count of bases not matched to a gene: 9. Germline V gene sequence: CDR1 SGHNT, CDR2 YYREEE (reference sequence). The CDR3 sequence: CASTHSGQGHNEQFF. CDR3 coding DNA: TGTGCCAGCACCCATTCGGGACAGGGCCACAATGAGCAGTTCTTC.

This clone came up a few times. The V gene is TRBV27, the J gene TRBJ2-7, with D perhaps TRBD2 (5 bases). V was trimmed by 5 bases and J by 3 bases, leaving 11 bases between them. This CDR3 is 13 amino acids long. The V gene's germline CDR1 is MNHEY and CDR2 SMNVEV (reference sequence). The CDR3 loop is CASSLIEGYEQYF. CDR3 nucleotides: TGTGCCAGCAGTCTAATAGAGGGCTACGAGCAGTACTTC.

The chain employs TRBV6-1 and TRBJ2-7; maybe TRBD2 (5 bases). Germline V CDR1 and CDR2: MNHNS, SASEGT. This CDR3 region has 13 residues. The V end was cut by 2 bases, the J end by 4 bases, with 9 bases between. CDR3 protein: CASSENGDYEQYF. The DNA for the CDR3 is TGTGCCAGCAGTGAAAACGGGGATTACGAGCAGTACTTC.

This chain joins TRBV7-3 and TRBJ1-6; D is possibly TRBD1 (5 bases). Between the trimmed V and J ends, which lost 4 bases and 5 bases, there was a span of 9 bases. CDR3 length equals 14 residues. CDR1 and CDR2 (germline): SGHTA, FQGTGA. The CDR3 nucleotides read TGTGCCAGCAGCTCCGGGGGTCATAATTCACCCCTCCACTTT. This sequence encodes CASSSGGHNSPLHF.

The chain recombines TRBV6-1 with TRBJ2-7; D is uncertain. With 1 base removed from V and 0 bases from J, the gap between germline ends came to 10 bases. Germline V CDR1 and CDR2: MNHNS, SASEGT. CDR3 size: 15 residues. CDR3 nucleotide sequence: TGTGCCAGCAGTGAAGAGGGTCACTACTCCTACGAGCAGTACTTC. Its translation is CASSEEGHYSYEQYF.

The rearrangement joins TRBV18 to TRBJ1-3; D gene uncertain. Looked up from germline, CDR1 is KGHSH and CDR2 is LQKENI. The CDR3 spans 12 residues. V was pared by 6 bases and J by 7 bases, with 10 bases between. CDR3 coding DNA: TGTGCCAGCTCGCCCCCCACGAACACCATATATTTT. Protein: CASSPPTNTIYF.